Below, 15 T cell receptor beta chains from the same sample are listed, as sequenced in a study of T cell responses to AZD1222 COVID-19 vaccine (dated by TCRdb to the early 2020s). Libraries were constructed by the immunoSEQ multiplex PCR assay. TCRdb retrieved this table from immuneACCESS and kept in-frame rearrangements only. Not all clones are present; in checked studies, unresolved V genes account for under half, and no reason is known for the remainder. The sample table shows over 110,000 clones, and more than 85% are seen once. The ten largest make up 3% to 3.5% of the sample. The sample's time point label is to be understood as: baseline before first vaccination. Material: peripheral blood, obtained on day 0 of AZD1222 vaccination. Source of these receptors: an adult in good health.

V is TRBV19 and J is TRBJ1-2; no reliable D call. The germline V gene encodes CDR1 LNHDA and CDR2 SQIVND (reference sequence). The V end was cut by 0 bases, the J end by 10 bases, with 12 bases between. There are 13 residues in the CDR3. The CDR3 nucleotides read TGTGCCAGTAGTATAGAAACCGTATCGTCCTACACCTTC. Protein sequence: CASSIETVSSYTF.

V is TRBV10-3 and J is TRBJ2-7, with a tentative D call TRBD1 (6 bases). V shed 0 bases and J shed 0 bases, with 15 bases lying between them. CDR1 and CDR2 from the germline V gene are ENHRY and SYGVKD. The CDR3 is 17 residues long. The chain's CDR3 is CAISESSWTALSYEQYF. In DNA form, the CDR3 reads TGTGCCATCAGTGAGTCATCTTGGACAGCACTCTCCTACGAGCAGTACTTC.

The V gene is TRBV11-3, the J gene TRBJ2-1; TRBD2 is a possible D gene (5 bases). The CDR3 is made up of 16 amino acids. Trimming stripped 1 base from V and 0 bases from J, with 10 bases between. CDR1 and CDR2 from the germline V gene are SGHNT and YENEEA. The CDR3 loop is CASSLGLAYSYNEQFF. CDR3 sequence (DNA): TGTGCCAGCAGCTTAGGGCTAGCATACTCCTACAATGAGCAGTTCTTC.

This clone has only a few counts. The chain combines TRBV6-4 with TRBJ2-3; 8 bases are shared with TRBD1. The CDR3 contains 15 residues. The germline gives CDR1 MRHNA, CDR2 SNTAGT. V was clipped by 3 bases and J by 4 bases; unmatched bases: 6. CDR3 sequence (DNA): TGTGCCAGCAGTGAAGGCCAGGGGGCTGCAGATACGCAGTATTTT. It translates to CASSEGQGAADTQYF.

This chain joins TRBV29-1 and TRBJ1-5; D gene uncertain. Trimming removed 5 bases from V and 0 bases from J, with 8 bases in between. CDR3 length: 13 amino acids. Germline CDR1 is SQVTM and CDR2 is ANQGSEA. The CDR3 is CSVFSDSNQPQHF. CDR3 DNA: TGCAGCGTTTTCAGTGATAGCAATCAGCCCCAGCATTTT.

The rearrangement uses TRBV6-5 and TRBJ2-2; either TRBD1 or TRBD2 may fit D (5 bases each). Trimming took off 6 bases at V and 2 bases at J, with 10 bases between the two ends. CDR1 and CDR2 from the germline V gene are MNHEY and SVGAGI. This CDR3 has 14 amino acids. As DNA, the CDR3 is TGTGCCAGCAGGGGGACCATTAACACCGGGGAGCTGTTTTTT. Its protein is CASRGTINTGELFF.

The CDR3 protein is CSVEGVDTQYF. The CDR3 region has the DNA TGCAGCGTTGAAGGAGTGGATACGCAGTATTTT. The chain employs TRBV29-1 and TRBJ2-3, with D unresolved. The CDR3 extends over 11 amino acids. The germline gives CDR1 SQVTM, CDR2 ANQGSEA. Trimming took 1 base from V and 6 from J, leaving 5 bases between them.

The CDR3 sequence is CAWSRDSNQPQHF. The CDR3 nucleotides are TGTGCCTGGTCCAGGGACAGCAATCAGCCCCAGCATTTT. V is TRBV30 and J is TRBJ1-5, with a weak D call TRBD1 (5 bases). Germline loops: CDR1 GTSNPN, CDR2 SVGIG (reference sequence). The CDR3 has 13 amino acids. The V and J ends lost 5 bases and 1 base respectively, with 9 bases between them.

The rearrangement uses TRBV7-2 and TRBJ1-2, with 8 bases matching TRBD1. The V and J ends lost 3 bases and 6 bases, in that order; junction bases with no gene match: 9. CDR1 SGHTA and CDR2 FQGNSA come from the germline V gene. This CDR3 has 15 residues. CDR3 loop: CASSFQQGAWDGYTF. As DNA, the CDR3 is TGTGCCAGCAGCTTCCAGCAGGGGGCGTGGGATGGCTACACCTTC.

The chain links TRBV6-5 to TRBJ2-4; TRBD1 might be the D (6 bases). The CDR3 is 15 residues long. Germline CDR1 is MNHEY and CDR2 is SVGAGI. V gave up 5 bases and J gave up 0 bases, with 11 bases separating them. In DNA form, the CDR3 reads TGTGCCAGCAGTAGGACAGCCATAGCCAAAAACATTCAGTACTTC. Amino acids: CASSRTAIAKNIQYF.

The chain carries TRBV7-9 and TRBJ2-3, with 12 bases matching TRBD2. The CDR3 totals 17 residues. Germline V gene lookup returns CDR1 SEHNR and CDR2 FQNEAQ (reference sequence). The J segment lost 4 bases and the V segment lost 1 base, leaving 6 bases of the junction unmatched. Here the CDR3 DNA reads TGTGCCAGCAGCTTAGGCCCCGCTAGCGGGAGGGCAGATACGCAGTATTTT. Amino acid sequence: CASSLGPASGRADTQYF.

V is TRBV7-2 and J is TRBJ2-7; 12 positions match TRBD2. The CDR3 covers 14 residues. Germline CDR1 SGHTA, CDR2 FQGNSA. The junction had 1 base not matched to a gene; V was cut back by 5 bases and J by 2 bases. The CDR3 region has the DNA TGTGCCAGCAGCGGACTAGCGGGACCCTACGAGCAGTACTTC. Protein product: CASSGLAGPYEQYF.

This rearrangement joins TRBV19 to TRBJ2-7; TRBD1 agrees at 10 bases. The CDR3 consists of 14 residues. V lost 4 bases and J lost 4; bases outside the gene matches: 4. Germline-derived CDR1 and CDR2 are LNHDA and SQIVND (reference sequence). The CDR3 region has the DNA TGTGCCAGTAGTAAACCGGGACAGGGGTACGAGCAGTACTTC. Translating it yields CASSKPGQGYEQYF.

The chain combines TRBV18 with TRBJ2-1; D not resolved. Germline-derived CDR1 and CDR2 are KGHSH and LQKENI. V lost 6 bases, J lost 7 bases, and 13 bases lay in between. This CDR3 has 13 residues. CDR3 coding DNA: TGTGCCAGCTCGAACCTGCTAAGTAATGAGCAGTTCTTC. Translation: CASSNLLSNEQFF.

This clone was picked up one time. V is TRBV6-5 and J is TRBJ2-7; D gene ambiguous. V was cut by 6 bases and J by 0 bases, with 12 bases left in between. This CDR3 contains 14 residues. Germline V lookup: CDR1 MNHEY, CDR2 SVGAGI. The CDR3 is CASRPTEPSYEQYF. Here the CDR3 DNA reads TGTGCCAGCAGACCCACCGAACCCTCCTACGAGCAGTACTTC.